The next 22 T cell receptor beta chains were all read from a single sample in a study of blood T cell repertoires in COVID-19. The assay was immunoSEQ multiplex PCR, and TCRdb's table has in-frame clones only and misses some. The data contain fewer than 300,000 clones, approximately 86% of them singletons. The sample consisted of peripheral blood. The source is a human donor with COVID-19, enrolled during active disease. The donor label of this sample is uncertain.

The V and J genes are TRBV14 and TRBJ2-7, with D possibly being TRBD2 (5 bases). Germline values: CDR1 SGHDN, CDR2 FVKESK. V was trimmed by 0 bases and J by 2 bases, leaving 8 bases between them. CDR3 size: 14 residues. The CDR3 DNA reads TGTGCCAGCAGCCAAGATTGGGGAGCCTACGAGCAGTACTTC. It translates to CASSQDWGAYEQYF.

This chain uses TRBV7-2 with TRBJ2-3, with a weak D call TRBD2 (6 bases). The CDR3 covers 15 residues. Germline CDR1 reads SGHTA; CDR2 reads FQGNSA. Between the trimmed V and J ends, which lost 1 base and 2 bases, there was a span of 10 bases. DNA for the CDR3: TGTGCCAGCAGCTTAGGGAGGGTGCCCACAGATACGCAGTATTTT. Protein sequence: CASSLGRVPTDTQYF.

The chain recombines TRBV27 with TRBJ1-2; D might be TRBD1 (6 bases). The V end lost 5 bases, the J end lost 5 bases, and 18 bases lay between the germline ends. The CDR3 extends over 15 amino acids. Germline V gene data show CDR1 as MNHEY and CDR2 as SMNVEV (reference sequence). The CDR3 loop reads CASSRYGGASYGYTF. In DNA, the CDR3 is TGTGCCAGCAGTCGTTACGGGGGGGCCTCTTATGGCTACACCTTC.

The rearrangement uses TRBV5-1 and TRBJ2-1, with D possibly matching TRBD1 (6 bases). Germline V gene sequence: CDR1 SGHRS, CDR2 YFSETQ. CDR3 length: 13 amino acids. V lost 4 bases to trimming and J lost 8 bases, with 13 bases between them. CDR3 nucleotides: TGCGCCAGCAGCCCGAGGGGGAGCTATGAGCAGTTCTTC. Its protein is CASSPRGSYEQFF.

The rearrangement joins TRBV28 to TRBJ2-3, with 9 bases matching TRBD2. CDR3 length: 11 amino acids. Trimming took 10 bases from V and 6 from J; bases not matched to a gene: 2. The germline CDR1 and CDR2 sequences are MDHEN and SYDVKM. CDR3 sequence reads: CAIAGGDTQYF. The CDR3, as DNA: TGTGCCATCGCGGGAGGGGATACGCAGTATTTT.

This chain uses TRBV9 with TRBJ2-1; TRBD2 aligns across 11 bases. V gave up 0 bases and J gave up 9 bases; unmatched junction bases: 17. The CDR3 runs 19 residues. The germline V gene encodes CDR1 SGDLS and CDR2 YYNGEE. The CDR3 loop reads CASSVADLSSGRAQSEQFF. In nucleotides, the CDR3 is TGTGCCAGCAGCGTAGCTGACCTTAGTAGCGGGAGGGCCCAAAGTGAGCAGTTCTTC.

The gene calls are TRBV30 and TRBJ2-3; 8 bases fit TRBD2. The V gene end was trimmed by 2 bases and the J gene end by 6 bases; junction bases not matched to a gene: 4. The V gene's germline CDR1 is GTSNPN and CDR2 SVGIG (reference sequence). This CDR3 has 13 amino acids. The CDR3 protein is CAWSKTSADTQYF. The CDR3 DNA reads TGTGCCTGGAGTAAGACTAGCGCCGATACGCAGTATTTT.

CDR3 sequence reads: CASSPLADRQETQYF. As DNA, the CDR3 is TGTGCCAGCTCACCCTTAGCGGACCGGCAAGAGACCCAGTACTTC. J is TRBJ2-5 and V is TRBV18; perhaps TRBD2 as D (6 bases). Germline lookup yields CDR1 KGHSH and CDR2 LQKENI. Trimming stripped 3 bases from V and 2 bases from J, with 13 bases between. The CDR3 runs to 15 residues.

The V gene is TRBV7-3, the J gene TRBJ1-2; no firm D call. CDR3 length: 16 residues. Germline V gene data show CDR1 as SGHTA and CDR2 as FQGTGA. V dropped 4 bases and J dropped 2 bases, with 17 bases sitting between them. The CDR3: CASSSAGSSGNYGYTF. The CDR3, as DNA: TGTGCCAGCAGCTCCGCGGGCTCTTCGGGGAACTATGGCTACACCTTC.

V usage is TRBV19 and J usage is TRBJ1-1; D gene uncertain. The CDR3 length is 13 residues. V lost 5 bases and J 8 bases, leaving 15 bases between the germline ends. Germline CDR1 and CDR2: LNHDA and SQIVND (reference sequence). The CDR3 loop is CASSVGGTLEAFF. Written as DNA, the CDR3 is TGTGCCAGTAGTGTAGGAGGTACATTAGAAGCTTTCTTT. The full variable domain, its missing parts supplied by reference TRBV19 and TRBJ1-1, is DGGITQSPKYLFRKEGQNVTLSCEQNLNHDAMYWYRQDPGQGLRLIYYSQIVNDFQKGDIAEGYSVSREKKESFPLTVTSAQKNPTAFYLCASSVGGTLEAFFGQGTRLTVV.

As to this clone: The same CDR3 arises from other DNA sequences in this sample as well. The chain recombines TRBV18 with TRBJ1-1, with TRBD1 as a possible D gene (5 bases). Germline V CDR1 and CDR2: KGHSH, LQKENI. Trimming stripped 3 bases from V and 1 base from J, with 9 bases between. The CDR3 consists of 14 residues. Here the CDR3 reads CASSPLGENTEAFF. CDR3 in DNA: TGTGCCAGCTCACCCCTAGGGGAGAACACTGAAGCTTTCTTT.

This chain joins TRBV19 and TRBJ1-5; D is unclear. Germline V CDR1 and CDR2: LNHDA, SQIVND (reference sequence). This CDR3 has 14 residues. Trimming removed 0 bases at V and 7 bases at J, with 10 bases between. Here the CDR3 DNA reads TGTGCCAGTAGTATAGATGGCGGCGGGCAGCCCCAGCATTTT. It specifies CASSIDGGGQPQHF. Filled out from reference TRBV19 and TRBJ1-5, the complete variable domain reads DGGITQSPKYLFRKEGQNVTLSCEQNLNHDAMYWYRQDPGQGLRLIYYSQIVNDFQKGDIAEGYSVSREKKESFPLTVTSAQKNPTAFYLCASSIDGGGQPQHFGDGTRLSIL.

The chain uses TRBV19 and TRBJ2-4; D might be TRBD2 (6 bases). Trimming took off 3 bases at V and 5 bases at J, with 11 bases between the two ends. Looked up from germline, CDR1 is LNHDA and CDR2 is SQIVND (reference sequence). CDR3 length equals 14 residues. CDR3 DNA: TGTGCCAGTAGTATGGGAGGTCGGGAAAACATTCAGTACTTC. This gives the protein CASSMGGRENIQYF.

The rearrangement joins TRBV4-3 to TRBJ2-1; TRBD2 might be the D (6 bases). V was trimmed by 4 bases and J by 0 bases, leaving 10 bases between them. The CDR3 runs to 15 residues. Germline V gene sequence: CDR1 LGHNA, CDR2 YSLEER. The CDR3 region has the DNA TGCGCCAGCAGCCGGGGACTCAGCTCCTACAATGAGCAGTTCTTC. It translates to CASSRGLSSYNEQFF.

This clone was counted between two and nine times. V is TRBV7-2 and J is TRBJ2-3; D gene unclear. The V end was cut by 1 base, the J end by 4 bases, with 9 bases between. This CDR3 comprises 14 residues. CDR1 and CDR2 from the germline V gene are SGHTA and FQGNSA. The CDR3 nucleotides read TGTGCCAGCAGCTTAGGGAGAACGCCAGATACGCAGTATTTT. Amino acids: CASSLGRTPDTQYF.

On this clone: The same CDR3 also results from other DNA sequences found in this sample. The rearrangement uses TRBV19 and TRBJ2-2; D call uncertain. The V gene's germline CDR1 is LNHDA and CDR2 SQIVND (reference sequence). The V gene lost 5 bases and the J gene lost 7 bases, with 17 bases spanning the gap. The length of the CDR3 is 15 residues. Here the CDR3 DNA reads TGTGCCAGTAGTCCTCGATGGAGCGCGAACGGGGAGCTGTTTTTT. Translated: CASSPRWSANGELFF. Using reference TRBV19 and TRBJ2-2 for the parts outside the CDR3, the full variable domain is DGGITQSPKYLFRKEGQNVTLSCEQNLNHDAMYWYRQDPGQGLRLIYYSQIVNDFQKGDIAEGYSVSREKKESFPLTVTSAQKNPTAFYLCASSPRWSANGELFFGEGSRLTVL.

The V gene is TRBV11-3, the J gene TRBJ2-5; TRBD2 aligns across 9 bases. This CDR3 region has 16 residues. CDR1 and CDR2 (germline): SGHNT, YENEEA. J gave up 4 bases and V 0 bases, and 6 bases lay outside the gene matches. In nucleotides, the CDR3 is TGTGCCAGCAGCTTAGATAGCGGGAGCGCGGGAGAGACCCAGTACTTC. Its protein product is CASSLDSGSAGETQYF.

The V gene is TRBV7-9, the J gene TRBJ2-1, with TRBD2 identical over 10 bases. CDR3 size: 16 residues. Germline values: CDR1 SEHNR, CDR2 FQNEAQ (reference sequence). Unmatched junction bases numbered 8, after V lost 3 bases and J lost 6 bases. The CDR3 sequence: CASSFSASGRRNEQFF. The DNA of the CDR3 is TGTGCCAGCAGCTTCTCTGCTAGCGGGAGACGCAATGAGCAGTTCTTC.

The chain is built from TRBV6-5 and TRBJ1-6, with 9 bases aligning to TRBD1. The J segment lost 5 bases and the V segment lost 8 bases, leaving 4 bases of the junction unmatched. Germline V gives CDR1 MNHEY, CDR2 SVGAGI. This CDR3 contains 14 residues. The CDR3 loop reads CASDRDRDNSPLHF. CDR3 bases: TGTGCCAGCGACCGGGACAGGGATAATTCACCCCTCCACTTT.

Remarks on this clone: Other nucleotide sequences from this sample produce the same CDR3. The gene calls are TRBV30 and TRBJ1-5; no firm D call. V lost 0 bases and J lost 2, with 5 bases in between. CDR1 is GTSNPN, CDR2 SVGIG, per germline (reference sequence). This CDR3 has 13 amino acids. The CDR3 DNA sequence: TGTGCCTGGAGTGTATTAGGCAATCAGCCCCAGCATTTT. As protein: CAWSVLGNQPQHF.

In this sample, this clone turned up a few times. This sample includes further DNA sequences coding for the same CDR3. The chain has TRBV12-3 or TRBV12-4 and TRBJ1-5, with D possibly being TRBD1 (5 bases). CDR3 size: 13 residues. Between the trimmed V and J ends, which lost 2 bases and 4 bases, there was a span of 6 bases. CDR3 sequence reads: CASSLTGNQPQHF. As DNA, the CDR3 is TGTGCCAGCAGTTTAACAGGTAATCAGCCCCAGCATTTT.

The rearrangement uses TRBV30 and TRBJ2-5; TRBD1 agrees at 10 bases. Germline loops: CDR1 GTSNPN, CDR2 SVGIG (reference sequence). The CDR3 runs 15 residues. V shed 2 bases and J 2 bases; nucleotides not matched to a gene: 5. CDR3 DNA: TGTGCCTGGAGTCCCGGGACAGGGGAACAAGAGACCCAGTACTTC. It yields the protein CAWSPGTGEQETQYF.